Each of the 5 T cell receptor beta chains below was sequenced from the same sample in a study of shared clonotypes between healthy human individuals (TCRdb year 2020). CD8 naive samples were CD45RO-negative cells positively selected for CCR7, giving a CD45RA+CCR7+ population that excluded TemRA cells. Receptor amplification or capture employed the immunoSEQ multiplex PCR assay. TCRdb took over this immuneACCESS table, retaining in-frame rearrangements with V and J assigned. Such tables are incomplete; in checked studies, under half of the missing clones stem from an unresolved V gene, and the remainder is unexplained. The sample table holds about 2 million clones, of which about 95% were seen once. The ten largest clones represent roughly 1% of the sample. The sequencing input was naive CD8+ T cells sorted from blood. The cell subset or site label here, explained by the study, means: CD45RA+CCR7+. Receptors were obtained from a man between 18 and 29 years old in good health.

The V call is TRBV11-2, the J call TRBJ2-3, with 7 bases fitting TRBD1. CDR3 size: 16 residues. Germline lookup yields CDR1 SGHAT and CDR2 FQNNGV. V lost 6 bases, J lost 7 bases, and 16 bases stayed unmatched. The DNA for the CDR3 is TGTGCCAGCAGTCCTCAGACAGGGTGGGGGCTGAATACGCAGTATTTT. Translation gives CASSPQTGWGLNTQYF. The full variable domain, rest sourced from reference TRBV11-2 and TRBJ2-3, is EAGVAQSPRYKIIEKRQSVAFWCNPISGHATLYWYQQILGQGPKLLIQFQNNGVVDDSQLPKDRFSAERLKGVDSTLKIQPAKLEDSAVYLCASSPQTGWGLNTQYFGPGTRLTVL.

The CDR3 coding sequence is TGTGCCAGCAGCTTACCTAGCGGAGGCTATGGCTACACCTTC. It translates to CASSLPSGGYGYTF. The chain carries TRBV7-2 and TRBJ1-2; D unclear. Germline V lookup: CDR1 SGHTA, CDR2 FQGNSA. V lost 2 bases to trimming and J lost 4 bases, with 11 bases between them. This CDR3 is 14 amino acids long.

The rearrangement uses TRBV5-4 and TRBJ2-1; 11 bases line up with TRBD2. Germline values: CDR1 SGHNT, CDR2 YYREEE (reference sequence). Trimming cost V 4 bases and J 8 bases; bases outside gene matches: 11. The CDR3 has 16 amino acids. The CDR3 nucleotides are TGTGCCAGCAGCGGATTAGCGGGAGGGCCGAGGTATGAGCAGTTCTTC. Amino acid sequence: CASSGLAGGPRYEQFF.

The chain uses TRBV28 and TRBJ2-3; possibly TRBD1 for D (6 bases). Trimming removed 8 bases at V and 0 bases at J, with 15 bases between. Per the germline V gene, CDR1 is MDHEN and CDR2 is SYDVKM. The CDR3 contains 15 residues. The CDR3 sequence: CASSMWGQSTDTQYF. CDR3 in DNA: TGTGCCAGCTCCATGTGGGGACAAAGCACAGATACGCAGTATTTT. Full variable domain (outside the CDR3, taken from reference TRBV28 and TRBJ2-3): DVKVTQSSRYLVKRTGEKVFLECVQDMDHENMFWYRQDPGLGLRLIYFSYDVKMKEKGDIPEGYSVSREKKERFSLILESASTNQTSMYLCASSMWGQSTDTQYFGPGTRLTVL.

The chain recombines TRBV4-1 with TRBJ2-3; 11 bases agree with TRBD2. The CDR3 contains 15 residues. Germline CDR1 is MGHRA and CDR2 is YSYEKL. Trimming cost V 3 bases and J 5 bases; bases outside gene matches: 4. The CDR3 region is CASSQAGTSGDTQYF. The CDR3 nucleotides read TGCGCCAGCAGCCAGGCAGGGACTAGCGGAGATACGCAGTATTTT.